One and the same sample provided the 5 T cell receptor beta chains below, sequenced in a study of blood T cell repertoires in COVID-19 (dated by TCRdb to about 2020). The library relied on the immunoSEQ multiplex PCR assay. The table comes from immuneACCESS by way of TCRdb, which keeps in-frame sequences with V and J called. Part of the clones is missing from these tables; in studies checked, under half for an unresolved V gene and the rest for unknown reasons. Recorded for this sample are around 150,000 clones; roughly 80% of them occurred a single time. Approximately 10% of the sample is in the top ten clones. Material: peripheral blood. These receptors were obtained from a man aged 55-75 years who had recovered from COVID-19.

This clone was picked up many times. This chain connects TRBV27 to TRBJ2-2; D is perhaps TRBD2 (5 bases). This CDR3 region has 15 residues. The germline V and J ends were trimmed by 7 bases and 4 bases, with 16 bases remaining between them. Germline V gene sequence: CDR1 MNHEY, CDR2 SMNVEV (reference sequence). The CDR3 DNA reads as TGTGCCAGCAAACTAGGACGGTCGATCACCGGGGAGCTGTTTTTT. It yields the protein CASKLGRSITGELFF.

This clone was seen once. The chain couples TRBV19 to TRBJ1-2, with 7 bases that match TRBD1. The CDR3 spans 17 residues. The germline gives CDR1 LNHDA, CDR2 SQIVND (reference sequence). Unmatched junction bases numbered 15, after V lost 6 bases and J lost 2 bases. The CDR3 protein is CASSKLPGTVVNYGYTF. The CDR3 DNA reads TGTGCCAGTAGCAAACTTCCTGGGACAGTCGTAAACTATGGCTACACCTTC.

This rearrangement joins TRBV27 to TRBJ1-5; the D is unclear. Per the germline V gene, CDR1 is MNHEY and CDR2 is SMNVEV (reference sequence). Deletions cut 6 bases from V and 3 bases from J, with 9 bases between. The CDR3 has 13 amino acids. The CDR3 protein is CASRSGYNQPQHF. The CDR3 nucleotides read TGTGCCAGCAGATCGGGGTACAATCAGCCCCAGCATTTT.

The genes are TRBV7-2 and TRBJ2-7, with 9 positions matching TRBD2. J gave up 0 bases and V 4 bases, and 7 bases lay outside the gene matches. Germline values: CDR1 SGHTA, CDR2 FQGNSA. The CDR3 runs 16 residues. The CDR3 here is CASSSQGGRASYEQYF. Here the CDR3 DNA reads TGTGCCAGCAGCTCCCAGGGCGGGAGGGCCTCCTACGAGCAGTACTTC. Filled out from reference TRBV7-2 and TRBJ2-7, the complete variable domain reads GAGVSQSPSNKVTEKGKDVELRCDPISGHTALYWYRQSLGQGLEFLIYFQGNSAPDKSGLPSDRFSAERTGGSVSTLTIQRTQQEDSAVYLCASSSQGGRASYEQYFGPGTRLTVT.

For the CDR3, the DNA is TGTGCCAGCAGCCAAGGAGGGGATAATGAAAAACTGTTTTTT. Encoded protein: CASSQGGDNEKLFF. The V gene is TRBV7-9, the J gene TRBJ1-4; maybe TRBD1 (5 bases). CDR1 and CDR2 (germline): SEHNR, FQNEAQ (reference sequence). Trimming removed 5 bases at V and 4 bases at J, with 11 bases between. CDR3 length: 14 amino acids.